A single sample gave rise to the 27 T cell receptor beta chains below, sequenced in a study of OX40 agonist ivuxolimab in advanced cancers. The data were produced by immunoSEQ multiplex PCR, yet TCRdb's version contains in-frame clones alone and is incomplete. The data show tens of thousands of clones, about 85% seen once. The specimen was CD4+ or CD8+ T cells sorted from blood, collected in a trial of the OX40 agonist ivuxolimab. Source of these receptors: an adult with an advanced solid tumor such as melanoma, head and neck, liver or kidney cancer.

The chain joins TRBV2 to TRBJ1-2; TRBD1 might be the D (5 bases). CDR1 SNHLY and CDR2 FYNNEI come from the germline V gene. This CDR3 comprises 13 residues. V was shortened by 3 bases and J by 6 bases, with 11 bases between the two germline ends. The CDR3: CASSEGEPHGYTF. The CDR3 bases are TGTGCCAGCAGTGAGGGGGAGCCCCATGGCTACACCTTC.

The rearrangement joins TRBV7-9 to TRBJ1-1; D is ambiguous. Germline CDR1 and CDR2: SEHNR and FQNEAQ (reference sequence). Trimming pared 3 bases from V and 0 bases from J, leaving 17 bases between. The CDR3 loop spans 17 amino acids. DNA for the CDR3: TGTGCCAGCAGCTTGGGAGGATCGCCATCCATGAACACTGAAGCTTTCTTT. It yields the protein CASSLGGSPSMNTEAFF.

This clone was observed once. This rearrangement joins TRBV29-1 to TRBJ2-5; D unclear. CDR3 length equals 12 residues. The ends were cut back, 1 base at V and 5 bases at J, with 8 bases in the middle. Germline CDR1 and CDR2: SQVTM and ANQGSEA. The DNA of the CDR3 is TGCAGCGTTGAAGCACGAGAGGAGACCCAGTACTTC. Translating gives CSVEAREETQYF.

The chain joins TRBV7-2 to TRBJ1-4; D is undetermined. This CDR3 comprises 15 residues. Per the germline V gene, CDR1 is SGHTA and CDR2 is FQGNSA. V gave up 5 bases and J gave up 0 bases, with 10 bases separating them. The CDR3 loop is CASSIQAATNEKLFF. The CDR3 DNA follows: TGTGCCAGCAGCATCCAAGCTGCAACTAATGAAAAACTGTTTTTT.

DNA for the CDR3: TGTGCCATCAGTGTTAGCGGGGGGGAAAACAATGAGCAGTTCTTC. Protein: CAISVSGGENNEQFF. The chain links TRBV10-3 to TRBJ2-1; TRBD2 matches 11 bases. The CDR3 has 15 residues. Trimming cost V 4 bases and J 5 bases; bases outside gene matches: 4. Germline V gives CDR1 ENHRY, CDR2 SYGVKD.

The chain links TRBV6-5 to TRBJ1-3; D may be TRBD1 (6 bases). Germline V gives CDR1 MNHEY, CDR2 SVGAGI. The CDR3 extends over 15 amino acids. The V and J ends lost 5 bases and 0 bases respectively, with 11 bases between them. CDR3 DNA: TGTGCCAGCAGTAGGGACATAGACTCTGGAAACACCATATATTTT. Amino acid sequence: CASSRDIDSGNTIYF.

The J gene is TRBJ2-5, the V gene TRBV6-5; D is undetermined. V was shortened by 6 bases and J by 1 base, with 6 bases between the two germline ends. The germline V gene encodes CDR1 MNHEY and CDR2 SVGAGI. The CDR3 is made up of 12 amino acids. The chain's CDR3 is CASSRPQETQYF. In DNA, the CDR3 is TGTGCCAGCAGCCGACCCCAAGAGACCCAGTACTTC.

The CDR3 sequence: CASSPMQGEAFF. CDR3 coding DNA: TGTGCCAGCTCACCAATGCAGGGAGAGGCTTTCTTT. The rearrangement uses TRBV18 and TRBJ1-1; D might be TRBD1 (5 bases). The germline gives CDR1 KGHSH, CDR2 LQKENI. This CDR3 has 12 residues. V was trimmed by 2 bases and J by 11 bases, leaving 12 bases between them. The full variable domain, completed using reference TRBV18 and TRBJ1-1, is NAGVMQNPRHLVRRRGQEARLRCSPMKGHSHVYWYRQLPEEGLKFMVYLQKENIIDESGMPKERFSAEFPKEGPSILRIQQVVRGDSAAYFCASSPMQGEAFFGQGTRLTVV.

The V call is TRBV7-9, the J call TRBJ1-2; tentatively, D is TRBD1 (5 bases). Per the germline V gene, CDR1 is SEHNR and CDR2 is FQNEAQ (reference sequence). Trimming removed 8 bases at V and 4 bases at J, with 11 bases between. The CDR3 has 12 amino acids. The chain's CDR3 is CASGQGVYGYTF. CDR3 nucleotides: TGTGCCAGCGGTCAAGGGGTCTATGGCTACACCTTC.

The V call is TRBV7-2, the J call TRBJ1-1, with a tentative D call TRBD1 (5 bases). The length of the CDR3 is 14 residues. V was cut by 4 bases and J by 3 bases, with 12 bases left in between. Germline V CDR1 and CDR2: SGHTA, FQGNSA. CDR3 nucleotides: TGTGCCAGCAGCTACCTGGGGGTGGACACTGAAGCTTTCTTT. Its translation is CASSYLGVDTEAFF.

The CDR3 loop reads CASSADRDGGQYF. For the CDR3, the DNA is TGTGCCAGCAGCGCCGACAGGGACGGGGGGCAGTACTTC. The chain recombines TRBV7-8 with TRBJ2-7; possible D gene TRBD1, 7 bases. This CDR3 comprises 13 residues. Trimming removed 5 bases from V and 9 bases from J, with 17 bases in between. Germline V CDR1 and CDR2: SGHVS, FQNEAQ. The whole variable domain, remainder taken from reference TRBV7-8 and TRBJ2-7, is GAGVSQSPRYKVAKRGQDVALRCDPISGHVSLFWYQQALGQGPEFLTYFQNEAQLDKSGLPSDRFFAERPEGSVSTLKIQRTQQEDSAVYLCASSADRDGGQYFGPGTRLTVT.

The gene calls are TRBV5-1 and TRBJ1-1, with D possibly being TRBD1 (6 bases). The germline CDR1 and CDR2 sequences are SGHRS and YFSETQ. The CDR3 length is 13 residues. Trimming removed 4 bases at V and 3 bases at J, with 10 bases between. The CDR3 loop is CASSLGADTEAFF. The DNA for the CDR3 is TGCGCCAGCAGCCTGGGGGCGGACACTGAAGCTTTCTTT. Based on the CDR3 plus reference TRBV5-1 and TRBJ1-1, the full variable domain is KAGVTQTPRYLIKTRGQQVTLSCSPISGHRSVSWYQQTPGQGLQFLFEYFSETQRNKGNFPGRFSGRQFSNSRSEMNVSTLELGDSALYLCASSLGADTEAFFGQGTRLTVV.

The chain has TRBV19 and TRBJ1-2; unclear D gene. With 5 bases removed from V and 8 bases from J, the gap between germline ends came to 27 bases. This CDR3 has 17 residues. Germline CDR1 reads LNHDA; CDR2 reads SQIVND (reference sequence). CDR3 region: CASSSRSGTAPTRGYTF. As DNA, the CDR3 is TGTGCCAGTAGTTCCAGGTCAGGAACAGCCCCAACGAGGGGCTACACCTTC.

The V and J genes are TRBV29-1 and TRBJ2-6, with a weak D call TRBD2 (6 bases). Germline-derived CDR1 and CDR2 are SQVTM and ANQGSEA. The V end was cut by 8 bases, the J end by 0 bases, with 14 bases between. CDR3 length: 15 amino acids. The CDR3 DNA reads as TGCAGCACATCGGGGGTTCTCTCTGGGGCCAACGTCCTGACTTTC. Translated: CSTSGVLSGANVLTF.

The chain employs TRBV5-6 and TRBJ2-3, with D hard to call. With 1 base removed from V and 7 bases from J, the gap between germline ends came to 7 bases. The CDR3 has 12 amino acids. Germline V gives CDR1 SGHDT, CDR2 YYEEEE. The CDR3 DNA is TGTGCCAGCAGCTTGCAAGTGAATACGCAGTATTTT. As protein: CASSLQVNTQYF.

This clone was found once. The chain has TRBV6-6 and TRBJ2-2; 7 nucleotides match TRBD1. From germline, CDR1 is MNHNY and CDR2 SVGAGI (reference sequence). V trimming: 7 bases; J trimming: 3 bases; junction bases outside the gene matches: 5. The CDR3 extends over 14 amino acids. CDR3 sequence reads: CASKEGADTGELFF. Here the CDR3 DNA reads TGTGCCAGCAAAGAGGGGGCGGACACCGGGGAGCTGTTTTTT.

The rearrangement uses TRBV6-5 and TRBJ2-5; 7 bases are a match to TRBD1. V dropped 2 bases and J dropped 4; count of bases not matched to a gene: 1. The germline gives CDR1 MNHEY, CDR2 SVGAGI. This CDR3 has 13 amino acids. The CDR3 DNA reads TGTGCCAGCAGTTACGGACAGGTAGAGACCCAGTACTTC. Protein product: CASSYGQVETQYF.

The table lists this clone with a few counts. CDR3 sequence reads: CASSTGGFGEKLFF. The CDR3 DNA is TGCGCCAGCAGCACGGGTGGATTTGGTGAAAAACTGTTTTTT. V gene TRBV5-1 combines with J gene TRBJ1-4; the D is unclear. Germline CDR1 and CDR2: SGHRS and YFSETQ. The ends were cut back, 4 bases at V and 7 bases at J, with 14 bases in the middle. The CDR3 extends over 14 amino acids.

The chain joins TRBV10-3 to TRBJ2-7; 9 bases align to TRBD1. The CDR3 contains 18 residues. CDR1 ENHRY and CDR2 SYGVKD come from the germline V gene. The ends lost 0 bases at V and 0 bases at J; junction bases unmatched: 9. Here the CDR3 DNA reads TGTGCCATCAGTGAGTCCGCTCCGGGACAGGGCAGCTCCTACGAGCAGTACTTC. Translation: CAISESAPGQGSSYEQYF.

CDR3 sequence reads: CASSLTAGALTYEQYF. CDR3 in DNA: TGTGCCAGCAGCCTAACGGCGGGGGCCTTAACCTACGAGCAGTACTTC. The gene calls are TRBV7-6 and TRBJ2-7, with D perhaps matching TRBD2 (7 bases). From germline, CDR1 is SGHVS and CDR2 FNYEAQ. This CDR3 contains 16 residues. The V end lost 5 bases, the J end lost 2 bases, and 19 bases lay between the germline ends.

As DNA, the CDR3 is TGTGCCAGCAGCTTAGGACAGGGGGCAGATACGCAGTATTTT. It is translated as CASSLGQGADTQYF. This chain links TRBV13 with TRBJ2-3, with 8 bases matching TRBD1. This CDR3 is 14 amino acids long. Trimming cost V 0 bases and J 4 bases; bases outside gene matches: 0. Germline V lookup: CDR1 PRHDT, CDR2 FYEKMQ (reference sequence).

This CDR3 is CASTNSREGTQYF. The CDR3 DNA is TGTGCCAGCACCAACTCAAGGGAGGGTACGCAGTATTTT. This chain connects TRBV6-5 to TRBJ2-3; 7 bases are shared with TRBD2. V dropped 7 bases and J dropped 8; count of bases not matched to a gene: 9. The CDR3 is made up of 13 amino acids. Germline assignment: CDR1 MNHEY and CDR2 SVGAGI.

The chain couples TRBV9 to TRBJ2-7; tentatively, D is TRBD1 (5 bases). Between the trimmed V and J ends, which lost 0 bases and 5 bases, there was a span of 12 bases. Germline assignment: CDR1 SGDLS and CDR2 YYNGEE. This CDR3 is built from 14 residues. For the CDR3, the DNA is TGTGCCAGCAGCGTAGGTCAGGGTCTCGACGAGCAGTACTTC. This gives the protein CASSVGQGLDEQYF.

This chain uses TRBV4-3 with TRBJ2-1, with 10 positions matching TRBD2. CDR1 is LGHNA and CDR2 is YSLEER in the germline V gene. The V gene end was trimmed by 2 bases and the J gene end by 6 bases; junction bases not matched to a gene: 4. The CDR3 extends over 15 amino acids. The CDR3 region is CASSQLAGVLNEQFF. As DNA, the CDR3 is TGCGCCAGCAGCCAACTAGCGGGGGTCCTCAATGAGCAGTTCTTC.

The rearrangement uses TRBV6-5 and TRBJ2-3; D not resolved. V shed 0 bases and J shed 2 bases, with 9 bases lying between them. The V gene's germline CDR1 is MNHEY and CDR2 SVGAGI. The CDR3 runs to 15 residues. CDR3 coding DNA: TGTGCCAGCAGTTACTCCTTCCTTTCCACAGATACGCAGTATTTT. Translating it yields CASSYSFLSTDTQYF.

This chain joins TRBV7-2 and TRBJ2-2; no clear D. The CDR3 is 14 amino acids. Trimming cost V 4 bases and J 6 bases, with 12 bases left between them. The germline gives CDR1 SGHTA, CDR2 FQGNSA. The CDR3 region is CASSSLSAAGELFF. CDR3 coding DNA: TGTGCCAGCAGCTCCTTGAGTGCTGCCGGGGAGCTGTTTTTT. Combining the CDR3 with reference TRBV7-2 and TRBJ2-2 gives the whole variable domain GAGVSQSPSNKVTEKGKDVELRCDPISGHTALYWYRQSLGQGLEFLIYFQGNSAPDKSGLPSDRFSAERTGGSVSTLTIQRTQQEDSAVYLCASSSLSAAGELFFGEGSRLTVL.

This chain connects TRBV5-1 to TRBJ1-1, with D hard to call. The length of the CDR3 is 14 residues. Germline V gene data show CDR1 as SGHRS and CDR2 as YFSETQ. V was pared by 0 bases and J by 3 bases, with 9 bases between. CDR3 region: CASSLGSVDTEAFF. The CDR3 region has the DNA TGCGCCAGCAGCTTGGGATCGGTAGACACTGAAGCTTTCTTT.